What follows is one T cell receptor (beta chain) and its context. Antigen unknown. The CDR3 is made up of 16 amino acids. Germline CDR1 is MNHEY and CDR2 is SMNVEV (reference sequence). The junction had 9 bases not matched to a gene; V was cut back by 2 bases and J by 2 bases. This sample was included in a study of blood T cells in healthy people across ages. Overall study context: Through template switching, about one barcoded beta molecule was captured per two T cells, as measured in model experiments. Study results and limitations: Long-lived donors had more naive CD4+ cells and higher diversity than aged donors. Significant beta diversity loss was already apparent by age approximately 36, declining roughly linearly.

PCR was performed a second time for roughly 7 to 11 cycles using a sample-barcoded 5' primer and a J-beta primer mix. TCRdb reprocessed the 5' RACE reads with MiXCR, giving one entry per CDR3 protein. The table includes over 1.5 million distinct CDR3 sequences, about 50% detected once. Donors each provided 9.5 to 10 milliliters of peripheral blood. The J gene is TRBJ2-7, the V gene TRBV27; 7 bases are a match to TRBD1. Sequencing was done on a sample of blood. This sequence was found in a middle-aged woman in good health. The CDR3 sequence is CASSLSRTGGAYEQYF. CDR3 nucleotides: TGTGCCAGCAGTTTAAGTAGGACAGGTGGGGCCTACGAGCAGTACTTC.